This T cell receptor (beta chain) was captured in a study of technical replicates of blood from a handful of donors. The table came from immunoSEQ multiplex PCR; TCRdb's copy has only in-frame clones and leaves some out. The sample yields around 13,000 clones, roughly 80% seen once. This CDR3 region has 13 residues. From germline, CDR1 is SEHNR and CDR2 FQNEAQ (reference sequence). The ends were cut back, 2 bases at V and 2 bases at J, with 6 bases in the middle. This clonotype was obtained from a human donor in good health. V and J are TRBV7-9 and TRBJ1-2; D uncertain. The sample comprised PBMCs. CDR3 nucleotides: TGTGCCAGCAGCTTATCGCAGAACTATGGCTACACCTTC. Its protein is CASSLSQNYGYTF.